This TCR beta chain was identified in a study of patients and donors after allogeneic stem cell transplantation. TCRdb re-called the RT-PCR reads through MiXCR, storing one row per CDR3 protein. Of about 960,000 distinct CDR3 sequences listed, 15% to 20% are singletons. The length of the CDR3 is 15 residues. Unmatched junction bases numbered 6, after V lost 2 bases and J lost 6 bases. Germline V gene lookup returns CDR1 SGHTA and CDR2 FQGNSA. V and J are TRBV7-2 and TRBJ2-3; 9 bases map to TRBD1. Sequenced sample: blood, either unsorted or a sorted T cell fraction (not recorded which). The clonotype was recovered from a human donor who was either an allogeneic HSCT recipient or a stem cell or donor lymphocyte infusion donor (not recorded which). It is not recorded whose cells these are; they may come from a transplant donor. The CDR3 sequence: CASSLLGQGSDTQYF. CDR3 coding DNA: TGTGCCAGCAGCTTATTGGGACAGGGATCGGATACGCAGTATTTT.